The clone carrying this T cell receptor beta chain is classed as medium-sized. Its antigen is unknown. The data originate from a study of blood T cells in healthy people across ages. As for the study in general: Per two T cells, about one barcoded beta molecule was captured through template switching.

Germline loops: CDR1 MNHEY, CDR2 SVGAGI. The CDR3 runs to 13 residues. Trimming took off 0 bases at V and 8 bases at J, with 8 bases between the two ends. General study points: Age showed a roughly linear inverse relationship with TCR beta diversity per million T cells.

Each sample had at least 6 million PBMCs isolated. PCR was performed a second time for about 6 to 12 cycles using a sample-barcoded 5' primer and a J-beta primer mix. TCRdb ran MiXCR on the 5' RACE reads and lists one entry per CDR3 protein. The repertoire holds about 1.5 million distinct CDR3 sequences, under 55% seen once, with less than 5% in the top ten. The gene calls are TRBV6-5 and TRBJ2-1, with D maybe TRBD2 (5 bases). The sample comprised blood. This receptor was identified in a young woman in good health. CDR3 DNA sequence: TGTGCCAGCAGTTACTCTGGAGCGGATGAGCAGTTCTTC. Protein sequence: CASSYSGADEQFF.